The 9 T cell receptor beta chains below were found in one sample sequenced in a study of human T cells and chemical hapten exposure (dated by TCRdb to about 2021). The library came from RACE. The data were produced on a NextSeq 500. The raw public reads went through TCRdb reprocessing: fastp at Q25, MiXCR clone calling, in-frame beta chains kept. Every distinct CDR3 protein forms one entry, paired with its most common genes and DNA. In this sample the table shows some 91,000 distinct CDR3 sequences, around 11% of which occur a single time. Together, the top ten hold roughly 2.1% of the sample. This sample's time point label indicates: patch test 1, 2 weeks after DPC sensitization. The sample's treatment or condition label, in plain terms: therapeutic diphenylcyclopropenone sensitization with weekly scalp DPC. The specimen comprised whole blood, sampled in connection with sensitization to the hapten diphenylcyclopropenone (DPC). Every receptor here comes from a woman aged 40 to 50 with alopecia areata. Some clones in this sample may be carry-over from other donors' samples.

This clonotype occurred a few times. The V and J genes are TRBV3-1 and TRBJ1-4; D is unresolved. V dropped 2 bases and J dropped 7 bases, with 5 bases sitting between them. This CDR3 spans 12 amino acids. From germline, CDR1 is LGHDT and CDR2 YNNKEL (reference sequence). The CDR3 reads CASSQQAEKLFF. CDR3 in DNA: TGTGCCAGCAGCCAACAGGCTGAAAAACTGTTTTTT.

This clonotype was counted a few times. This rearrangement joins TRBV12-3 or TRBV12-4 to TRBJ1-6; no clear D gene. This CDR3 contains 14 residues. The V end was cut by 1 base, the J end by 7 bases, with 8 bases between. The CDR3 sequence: CASSLGAGNSPLHF. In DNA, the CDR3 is TGTGCCAGCAGTTTAGGCGCCGGGAATTCACCCCTCCACTTT.

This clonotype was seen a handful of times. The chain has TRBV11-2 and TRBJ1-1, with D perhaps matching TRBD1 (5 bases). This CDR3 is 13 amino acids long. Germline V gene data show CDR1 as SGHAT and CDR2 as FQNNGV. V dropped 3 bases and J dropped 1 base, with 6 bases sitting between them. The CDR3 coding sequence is TGTGCCAGCAGCTTCGACAGGAACACTGAAGCTTTCTTT. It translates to CASSFDRNTEAFF.

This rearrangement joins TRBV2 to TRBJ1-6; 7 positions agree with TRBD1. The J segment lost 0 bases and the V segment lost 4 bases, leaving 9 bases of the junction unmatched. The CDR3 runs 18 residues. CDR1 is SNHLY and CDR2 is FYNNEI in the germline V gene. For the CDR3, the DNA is TGTGCCAGCAGTGGCAGAGGGGGCAGGGGCTCCTATAATTCACCCCTCCACTTT. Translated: CASSGRGGRGSYNSPLHF.

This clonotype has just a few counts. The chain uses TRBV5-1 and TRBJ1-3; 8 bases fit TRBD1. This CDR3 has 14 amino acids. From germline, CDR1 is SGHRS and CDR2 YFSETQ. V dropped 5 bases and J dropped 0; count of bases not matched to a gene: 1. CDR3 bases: TGCGCCAGCAGAACAGGGGGCTCTGGAAACACCATATATTTT. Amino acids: CASRTGGSGNTIYF.

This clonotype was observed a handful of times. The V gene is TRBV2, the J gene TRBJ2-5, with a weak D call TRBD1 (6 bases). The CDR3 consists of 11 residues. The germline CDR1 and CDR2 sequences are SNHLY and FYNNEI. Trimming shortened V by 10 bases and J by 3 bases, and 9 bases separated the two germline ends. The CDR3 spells CATRQEETQYF. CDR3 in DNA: TGTGCCACCCGACAGGAAGAGACCCAGTACTTC. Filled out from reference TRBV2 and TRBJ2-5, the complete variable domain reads EPEVTQTPSHQVTQMGQEVILRCVPISNHLYFYWYRQILGQKVEFLVSFYNNEISEKSEIFDDQFSVERPDGSNFTLKIRSTKLEDSAMYFCATRQEETQYFGPGTRLLVL.

The CDR3 loop is CASSPTGTAHYNEQFF. DNA for the CDR3: TGTGCCAGCAGCCCAACGGGCACAGCCCACTACAATGAGCAGTTCTTC. V gene TRBV7-3 combines with J gene TRBJ2-1; D gene uncertain. V lost 5 bases and J lost 3, with 17 bases in between. This CDR3 contains 16 residues. Germline assignment: CDR1 SGHTA and CDR2 FQGTGA.

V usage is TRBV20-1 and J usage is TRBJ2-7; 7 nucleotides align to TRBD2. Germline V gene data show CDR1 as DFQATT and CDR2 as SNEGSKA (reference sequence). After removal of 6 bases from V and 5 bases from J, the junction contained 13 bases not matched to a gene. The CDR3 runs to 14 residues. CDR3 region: CSAPPGGAFHEQYF. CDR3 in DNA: TGCAGTGCCCCACCGGGAGGAGCGTTCCACGAGCAGTACTTC.

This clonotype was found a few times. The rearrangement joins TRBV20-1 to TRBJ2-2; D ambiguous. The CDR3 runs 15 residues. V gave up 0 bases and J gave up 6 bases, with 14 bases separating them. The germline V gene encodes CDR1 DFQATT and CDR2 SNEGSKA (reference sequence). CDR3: CSARDRFGDSGELFF. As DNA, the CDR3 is TGCAGTGCTAGAGACAGATTCGGTGACTCCGGGGAGCTGTTTTTT.